These 31 T cell receptor beta chains originate from one sample sequenced in a study of vaccination and CD4 T cells after COVID-19. Each CDR3 protein gets one entry after TCRdb re-called the PCR reads with MiXCR. The data contain 35,000 to 45,000 distinct CDR3 sequences, 36% of them seen just once; the ten biggest clones take up roughly 6.2%. Time point denoted: late sampling 161 to 241 days after vaccination in three convalescent patients. The source was CD4+ T cells from blood, collected about 7 months after SARS-CoV-2 vaccination. Receptors were obtained from a human donor who had recovered from COVID-19.

V gene TRBV7-9 combines with J gene TRBJ2-7, with no clear D. Trimming removed 6 bases from V and 3 bases from J, with 9 bases in between. CDR3 length: 12 amino acids. The germline gives CDR1 SEHNR, CDR2 FQNEAQ (reference sequence). CDR3 protein: CASRATSYEQYF. In DNA form, the CDR3 reads TGTGCCAGCAGGGCCACCAGCTACGAGCAGTACTTC.

This clonotype was observed once. The gene calls are TRBV6-1 and TRBJ2-1; 8 bases fit TRBD2. The CDR3 contains 14 residues. CDR1 is MNHNS, CDR2 SASEGT, per germline. V trimming: 5 bases; J trimming: 4 bases; junction bases outside the gene matches: 4. The DNA for the CDR3 is TGTGCCAGCAGTAGCGGGAGTGGATACAATGAGCAGTTCTTC. Its translation: CASSSGSGYNEQFF.

This clonotype was detected only a few times. The CDR3 spells CASSIDRAGVQPQHF. Here the CDR3 DNA reads TGTGCCAGTAGTATAGATCGCGCGGGGGTTCAGCCCCAGCATTTT. The chain has TRBV19 and TRBJ1-5, with D tentatively TRBD1 (5 bases). Germline CDR1 LNHDA, CDR2 SQIVND (reference sequence). The CDR3 has 15 residues. Between the trimmed V and J ends, which lost 0 bases and 6 bases, there was a span of 12 bases.

The J gene is TRBJ2-6, the V gene TRBV6-1, with 9 bases matching TRBD2. Germline V gene data show CDR1 as MNHNS and CDR2 as SASEGT. CDR3 length: 16 amino acids. With 3 bases clipped from V and 0 bases from J, the junction kept 0 bases outside the gene matches. The CDR3 loop is CASSEREGSGANVLTF. The CDR3 nucleotides are TGTGCCAGCAGTGAGCGGGAGGGCTCTGGGGCCAACGTCCTGACTTTC.

This clonotype was seen more than once but under ten times. The chain is built from TRBV7-8 and TRBJ2-3; 10 bases are shared with TRBD1. This CDR3 is built from 15 residues. CDR1 and CDR2 (germline): SGHVS, FQNEAQ. Losses at the gene ends were 1 base for V and 4 bases for J; bases not matched to a gene: 2. The CDR3 DNA sequence: TGTGCCAGCAGCTTAGGGACAGGGGGAGCAGATACGCAGTATTTT. Amino acids: CASSLGTGGADTQYF.

The chain carries TRBV29-1 and TRBJ2-1; 14 nucleotides align to TRBD2. V trimming: 8 bases; J trimming: 7 bases; junction bases outside the gene matches: 4. There are 13 residues in the CDR3. The germline V gene has CDR1 SQVTM and CDR2 ANQGSEA. The chain's CDR3 is CSTRTSGRNEQFF. CDR3 nucleotide sequence: TGCAGCACTCGGACTAGCGGGAGGAATGAGCAGTTCTTC.

V gene TRBV6-1 combines with J gene TRBJ2-5; no reliable D call. CDR3 length: 13 residues. Trimming pared 8 bases from V and 0 bases from J, leaving 10 bases between. From germline, CDR1 is MNHNS and CDR2 SASEGT. CDR3 region: CASQAVYQETQYF. The CDR3 DNA reads as TGTGCCAGCCAGGCAGTGTACCAAGAGACCCAGTACTTC.

This clonotype has a handful of counts. This sequence joins TRBV7-8 and TRBJ1-4; the D is unclear. Germline lookup yields CDR1 SGHVS and CDR2 FQNEAQ. This CDR3 has 14 amino acids. V was pared by 5 bases and J by 8 bases, with 15 bases between. The CDR3 is CASSSAGSGEKLFF. The CDR3 nucleotides are TGTGCCAGCAGCAGTGCGGGGAGTGGCGAAAAACTGTTTTTT.

The chain combines TRBV4-2 with TRBJ2-3; D possibly uses TRBD1 or TRBD2 (5 bases each). Looked up from germline, CDR1 is LGHNA and CDR2 is YNFKEQ. Trimming removed 0 bases at V and 6 bases at J, with 10 bases between. The CDR3 covers 14 residues. The chain's CDR3 is CASSQDPGADTQYF. CDR3 bases: TGTGCCAGCAGCCAAGATCCCGGGGCGGATACGCAGTATTTT.

This clonotype has only a few counts. This sequence joins TRBV7-9 and TRBJ2-5; D not resolved. Germline CDR1 is SEHNR and CDR2 is FQNEAQ (reference sequence). CDR3 size: 15 residues. Trimming cost V 2 bases and J 2 bases, with 12 bases left between them. The CDR3 DNA sequence: TGTGCCAGCAGCTTATTGGACGGCGGACAAGAGACCCAGTACTTC. This codes for CASSLLDGGQETQYF.

The rearrangement joins TRBV20-1 to TRBJ2-3; 7 bases are shared with TRBD2. Germline CDR1 reads DFQATT; CDR2 reads SNEGSKA (reference sequence). V lost 5 bases, J lost 6 bases, and 5 bases stayed unmatched. This CDR3 is 12 amino acids long. The CDR3 region has the DNA TGCAGTGCTTCAGGGAGGGCGGATACGCAGTATTTT. Translated, it gives CSASGRADTQYF.

In this sample, this clonotype turned up a few times. This chain uses TRBV27 with TRBJ2-5; D is ambiguous. CDR1 and CDR2 from the germline V gene are MNHEY and SMNVEV (reference sequence). Between the trimmed V and J ends, which lost 4 bases and 1 base, there was a span of 10 bases. This CDR3 has 14 residues. The CDR3 DNA follows: TGTGCCAGCAGTTCCTTAAACACCCAAGAGACCCAGTACTTC. It encodes CASSSLNTQETQYF.

This clonotype was seen a handful of times. The rearrangement joins TRBV7-9 to TRBJ2-1; 14 bases map to TRBD2. Germline V gene lookup returns CDR1 SEHNR and CDR2 FQNEAQ (reference sequence). This CDR3 is 19 amino acids long. J lost 2 bases, V lost 3 bases, and 9 bases had no gene match. The CDR3 DNA reads TGTGCCAGCAGCTTCCCCACCGGGACTAGCGGGGGACCCTACAATGAGCAGTTCTTC. Its translation is CASSFPTGTSGGPYNEQFF.

V usage is TRBV6-5 and J usage is TRBJ1-2; D is perhaps TRBD1 (5 bases). The CDR3 is 14 amino acids. Trimming left V 4 bases short and J 5 bases short, with 14 bases between. The V gene's germline CDR1 is MNHEY and CDR2 SVGAGI. DNA for the CDR3: TGTGCCAGCAGTTCTCCGGGGGGGACTTATGGCTACACCTTC. Translating gives CASSSPGGTYGYTF.

The J gene is TRBJ1-1, the V gene TRBV7-2; 7 bases align to TRBD1. CDR1 and CDR2 (germline): SGHTA, FQGNSA. V lost 5 bases, J lost 1 base, and 13 bases stayed unmatched. The CDR3 has 17 residues. CDR3 amino acids: CASSTRRTGLANTEAFF. The CDR3 DNA reads TGTGCCAGCAGCACGCGGAGGACAGGTCTCGCGAACACTGAAGCTTTCTTT.

This clonotype has a single count. The chain has TRBV10-3 and TRBJ2-3; 11 bases agree with TRBD1. The CDR3 is made up of 15 amino acids. Looked up from germline, CDR1 is ENHRY and CDR2 is SYGVKD. V was clipped by 6 bases and J by 8 bases; unmatched bases: 10. CDR3 sequence reads: CAISPVGQGGGTQYF. CDR3 sequence (DNA): TGTGCCATCAGCCCAGTGGGACAGGGGGGAGGTACGCAGTATTTT.

The rearrangement links TRBV19 to TRBJ2-4, with D perhaps TRBD1 (6 bases). The V gene lost 5 bases and the J gene lost 2 bases, with 10 bases spanning the gap. Germline V gene sequence: CDR1 LNHDA, CDR2 SQIVND (reference sequence). This CDR3 is built from 14 residues. CDR3 sequence: CASSPGTTKNIQYF. In nucleotides, the CDR3 is TGTGCCAGTAGTCCCGGGACAACCAAAAACATTCAGTACTTC.

CDR3 amino acids: CASIRTSGSEADTQYF. The CDR3 nucleotides are TGTGCCAGCATCCGGACTAGCGGGAGTGAGGCAGATACGCAGTATTTT. The chain is built from TRBV27 and TRBJ2-3; 13 positions agree with TRBD2. CDR3 length: 16 residues. Germline CDR1 and CDR2: MNHEY and SMNVEV (reference sequence). V gave up 7 bases and J gave up 4 bases; unmatched junction bases: 8.

J is TRBJ2-7 and V is TRBV7-2; a possible D gene is TRBD1 (7 bases). V lost 7 bases to trimming and J lost 5 bases, with 18 bases between them. CDR3 length: 14 amino acids. Germline V gene lookup returns CDR1 SGHTA and CDR2 FQGNSA. DNA for the CDR3: TGTGCCAGCACCAGGGGGGCATATGGAGACGAGCAGTACTTC. Translating gives CASTRGAYGDEQYF.

The V call is TRBV19, the J call TRBJ2-2; TRBD2 matches at 9 bases. Per the germline V gene, CDR1 is LNHDA and CDR2 is SQIVND (reference sequence). V trimming: 8 bases; J trimming: 5 bases; junction bases outside the gene matches: 9. The CDR3 is 15 amino acids. CDR3 protein: CASSSGRIPTGELFF. The CDR3 DNA reads as TGTGCCAGTTCCAGCGGGAGGATCCCAACCGGGGAGCTGTTTTTT.

This chain connects TRBV6-1 to TRBJ1-1; D not certain. CDR3 length: 12 amino acids. Germline-derived CDR1 and CDR2 are MNHNS and SASEGT. V shed 6 bases and J shed 5 bases, with 10 bases lying between them. The CDR3 here is CASRNTRTEAFF. In nucleotides, the CDR3 is TGTGCCAGCAGAAACACAAGGACTGAAGCTTTCTTT.

The chain uses TRBV19 and TRBJ2-1, with 11 bases matching TRBD2. Trimming took 6 bases from V and 4 from J; bases not matched to a gene: 5. The CDR3 sequence is 15 residues long. Germline assignment: CDR1 LNHDA and CDR2 SQIVND (reference sequence). CDR3 loop: CASRDGTSGYNEQFF. CDR3 in DNA: TGTGCCAGTAGAGACGGGACTAGCGGATACAATGAGCAGTTCTTC.

The chain employs TRBV20-1 and TRBJ2-7; TRBD2 matches 9 bases. Trimming cost V 6 bases and J 3 bases; bases outside gene matches: 12. The length of the CDR3 is 15 residues. Germline V CDR1 and CDR2: DFQATT, SNEGSKA (reference sequence). For the CDR3, the DNA is TGCAGTGCCCCACCCCTTAGCGGGGGAAACTACGAGCAGTACTTC. Its translation is CSAPPLSGGNYEQYF.

The rearrangement links TRBV28 to TRBJ1-1; 9 bases agree with TRBD1. The germline V gene has CDR1 MDHEN and CDR2 SYDVKM. The CDR3 extends over 13 amino acids. The CDR3 region is CVLQGAANTEAFF. The CDR3 coding sequence is TGTGTCTTACAGGGGGCCGCAAACACTGAAGCTTTCTTT.

J is TRBJ2-1 and V is TRBV6-5; 8 bases agree with TRBD1. Germline V gene lookup returns CDR1 MNHEY and CDR2 SVGAGI. The V segment lost 2 bases and the J segment 3 bases; nucleotides outside the gene matches: 0. There are 14 residues in the CDR3. In nucleotides, the CDR3 is TGTGCCAGCAGTTACACAGGGGGCTACAATGAGCAGTTCTTC. Translating it yields CASSYTGGYNEQFF.

The sample holds a few counts of this clonotype. This sequence joins TRBV11-3 and TRBJ2-7; 9 bases line up with TRBD2. Germline loops: CDR1 SGHNT, CDR2 YENEEA. The CDR3 totals 14 residues. V trimming: 3 bases; J trimming: 2 bases; junction bases outside the gene matches: 2. The CDR3 region is CASSLREGPYEQYF. In DNA form, the CDR3 reads TGTGCCAGCAGCTTGCGGGAGGGCCCCTACGAGCAGTACTTC.

In its sample, this clonotype was seen a few times. This chain links TRBV7-2 with TRBJ2-1; 8 bases agree with TRBD1. The CDR3 length is 16 residues. V lost 1 base, J lost 4 bases, and 6 bases stayed unmatched. The V gene's germline CDR1 is SGHTA and CDR2 FQGNSA. CDR3 sequence (DNA): TGTGCCAGCAGCTTAGACGGACAGGGCAGATACAATGAGCAGTTCTTC. Translated, it gives CASSLDGQGRYNEQFF. Looking up the rest from reference TRBV7-2 and TRBJ2-1 gives the full variable domain: GAGVSQSPSNKVTEKGKDVELRCDPISGHTALYWYRQSLGQGLEFLIYFQGNSAPDKSGLPSDRFSAERTGGSVSTLTIQRTQQEDSAVYLCASSLDGQGRYNEQFFGPGTRLTVL.

The chain employs TRBV28 and TRBJ2-5; 7 bases align to TRBD1. In germline, CDR1 is MDHEN, CDR2 SYDVKM. This CDR3 is 14 amino acids long. V was clipped by 2 bases and J by 1 base; unmatched bases: 1. Here the CDR3 DNA reads TGTGCCAGCAGTTTAAGACAGGGCCAAGAGACCCAGTACTTC. Translation gives CASSLRQGQETQYF. The full variable domain, completed using reference TRBV28 and TRBJ2-5, is DVKVTQSSRYLVKRTGEKVFLECVQDMDHENMFWYRQDPGLGLRLIYFSYDVKMKEKGDIPEGYSVSREKKERFSLILESASTNQTSMYLCASSLRQGQETQYFGPGTRLLVL.

The chain links TRBV6-1 to TRBJ2-1; D uncertain. CDR1 is MNHNS and CDR2 is SASEGT in the germline V gene. With 5 bases removed from V and 7 bases from J, the gap between germline ends came to 21 bases. CDR3 length equals 16 residues. The CDR3 loop is CASSPILNAVWNEQFF. CDR3 bases: TGTGCCAGCAGTCCCATACTAAACGCTGTTTGGAATGAGCAGTTCTTC.

This clonotype was counted only a few times. The chain has TRBV7-2 and TRBJ1-3; D gene unclear. V lost 0 bases and J lost 3, with 0 bases in between. The length of the CDR3 is 12 residues. CDR1 and CDR2 (germline): SGHTA, FQGNSA. CDR3 in amino acids: CASSLAGNTIYF. CDR3 coding DNA: TGTGCCAGCAGCTTAGCTGGAAACACCATATATTTT.

This clonotype showed up just a few times. CDR3 bases: TGTGCCAGCAGCTACGGAATGGGGGAGGCGACCCAGTACTTC. This gives the protein CASSYGMGEATQYF. The chain combines TRBV6-5 with TRBJ2-5; D is perhaps TRBD2 (6 bases). CDR1 and CDR2 from the germline V gene are MNHEY and SVGAGI. Deletions cut 6 bases from V and 7 bases from J, with 18 bases between. The CDR3 covers 14 residues.